This TCR beta chain was observed in a study of blood T cell repertoires in COVID-19. Study as a whole: The samples span acute and convalescent COVID-19 from the United States, Italy and Spain. From T cells, B-cell-depleted T cells, or PBMCs came the material, which was cDNA or gDNA.

This study enrolled people aged roughly 18 to 90 from 24 US geographic areas. The authors' processing: Amplification with reference gene primers provided the estimates of nucleated cell counts. The assay was immunoSEQ multiplex PCR, and TCRdb's table has in-frame clones only and misses some. The DNA was the basis for D and trimming; V, J and clone size are from that table. Here the sample spans roughly 420,000 clones, 85% to 90% being singletons. CDR1 and CDR2 from the germline V gene are SGHVS and FQNEAQ. The CDR3 runs 14 residues. Trimming took 2 bases from V and 1 from J, leaving 8 bases between them.

The source is a woman in her twenties or thirties with acute COVID-19. Material: PBMCs or T cells enriched from blood (not recorded which). The V and J genes are TRBV7-8 and TRBJ1-1, with D possibly TRBD1 on 5 matching bases. CDR3 loop: CASSLSQGNTEAFF. The CDR3 nucleotides are TGTGCCAGCAGCTTAAGTCAGGGGAACACTGAAGCTTTCTTT.